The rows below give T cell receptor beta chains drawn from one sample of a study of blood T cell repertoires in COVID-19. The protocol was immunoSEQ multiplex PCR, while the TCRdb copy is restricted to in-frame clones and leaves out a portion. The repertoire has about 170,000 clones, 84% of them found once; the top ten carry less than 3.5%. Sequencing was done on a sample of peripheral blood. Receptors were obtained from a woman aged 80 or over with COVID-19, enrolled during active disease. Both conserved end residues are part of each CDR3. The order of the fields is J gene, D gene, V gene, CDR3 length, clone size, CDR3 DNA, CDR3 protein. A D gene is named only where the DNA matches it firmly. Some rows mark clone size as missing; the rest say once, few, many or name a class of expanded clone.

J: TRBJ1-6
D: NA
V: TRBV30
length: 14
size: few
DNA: TGTGCCTGGAGTAGGGCGGGGTATAATTCACCCCTCCACTTT
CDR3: CAWSRAGYNSPLHF

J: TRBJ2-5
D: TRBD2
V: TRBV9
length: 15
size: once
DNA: TGTGCCAGCAGCTCTACTGGGACTAGCCGGGAGACCCAGTACTTC
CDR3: CASSSTGTSRETQYF

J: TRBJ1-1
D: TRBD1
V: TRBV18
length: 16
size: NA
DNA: TGTGCCAGCTCACCACCGGGACAGGGTCTTTTAACTGAAGCTTTCTTT
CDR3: CASSPPGQGLLTEAFF

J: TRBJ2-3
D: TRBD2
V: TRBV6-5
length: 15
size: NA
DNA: TGTGCCAGCAGCCTTAAGGGCGGGGGTCCAGATACGCAGTATTTT
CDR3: CASSLKGGGPDTQYF

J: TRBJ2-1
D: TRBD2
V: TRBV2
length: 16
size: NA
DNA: TGTGCCAGCAGCCCCCTGGTAGCTAGCGGGAGGAATGAGCAGTTCTTC
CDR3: CASSPLVASGRNEQFF

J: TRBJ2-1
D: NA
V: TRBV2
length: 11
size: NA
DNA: TGTGCCAGCCTCTGGTTGAGTGAGCAGTTCTTC
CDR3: CASLWLSEQFF

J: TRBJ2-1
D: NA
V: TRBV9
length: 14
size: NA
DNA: TGTGCCAGCTCTGGCGGCCCCTCTGCAGTAGTGCAGTTCTTC
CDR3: CASSGGPSAVVQFF

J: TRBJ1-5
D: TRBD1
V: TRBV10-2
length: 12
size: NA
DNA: TGCGCCAGCAGTAACAGGGGGACGCCCCAGCATTTT
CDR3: CASSNRGTPQHF

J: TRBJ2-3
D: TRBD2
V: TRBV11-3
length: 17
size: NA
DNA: TGTGCCAGCAGCCGGGGACTAGCGGGGGGCTCCACAGATACGCAGTATTTT
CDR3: CASSRGLAGGSTDTQYF

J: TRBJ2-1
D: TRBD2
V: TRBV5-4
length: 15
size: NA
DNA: TGTGCCAGCAGTACTGGACTAGCGGTAGACAATGAGCAGTTCTTC
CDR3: CASSTGLAVDNEQFF

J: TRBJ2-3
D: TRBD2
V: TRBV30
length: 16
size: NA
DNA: TGTGCCTGGAGTGTAAAGTCAGCGGGAGTTACTGATACGCAGTATTTT
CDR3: CAWSVKSAGVTDTQYF

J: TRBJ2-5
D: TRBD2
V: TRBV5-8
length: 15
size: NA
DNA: TGTGCCAGCAGCTTGGGCGGGGGGTTTGACGAGACCCAGTACTTC
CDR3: CASSLGGGFDETQYF

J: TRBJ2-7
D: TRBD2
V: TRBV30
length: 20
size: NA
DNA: TGTGCCTGGAGTCACCCACCTAGCGGGAGGGTCTCTCTCCCTTTCTACGAGCAGTACTTC
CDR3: CAWSHPPSGRVSLPFYEQYF

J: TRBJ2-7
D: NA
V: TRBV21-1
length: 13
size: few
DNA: TGTGCCAGCAGCATCCCGAGCTCCTACGAGCAGTACTTC
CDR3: CASSIPSSYEQYF

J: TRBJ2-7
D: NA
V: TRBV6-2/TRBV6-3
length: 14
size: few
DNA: TGTGCCAGCAGTCAAACCCGAGTCCTAGCCGAGCAGTACTTC
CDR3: CASSQTRVLAEQYF

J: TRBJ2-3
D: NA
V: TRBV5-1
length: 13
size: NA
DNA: TGCGCCAGCAGCTTGGATGGGAGGTGGACGCAGTATTTT
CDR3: CASSLDGRWTQYF

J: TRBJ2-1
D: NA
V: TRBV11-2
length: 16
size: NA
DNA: TGTGCCAGCAGCTTAGATTCGTTTTCGGTATTGGATGAGCAGTTCTTC
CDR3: CASSLDSFSVLDEQFF

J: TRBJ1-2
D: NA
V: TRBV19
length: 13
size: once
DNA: TGTGCCAGTAGTATCGACTGGAACTATGGCTACACCTTC
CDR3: CASSIDWNYGYTF

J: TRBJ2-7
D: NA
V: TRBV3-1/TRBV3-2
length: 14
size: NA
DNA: TGTGCCAGCAGCCAAGCAGGGGGGACCTACGAGCAGTACTTC
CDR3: CASSQAGGTYEQYF

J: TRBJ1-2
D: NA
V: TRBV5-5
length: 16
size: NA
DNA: TGTGCCAGCAGCTTGGAAAGGGGTCAAAGGGTCTATGGCTACACCTTC
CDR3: CASSLERGQRVYGYTF

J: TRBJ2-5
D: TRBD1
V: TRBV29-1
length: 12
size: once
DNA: TGCAGCGGCCACAGGGGTGCAGAGACCCAGTACTTC
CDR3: CSGHRGAETQYF

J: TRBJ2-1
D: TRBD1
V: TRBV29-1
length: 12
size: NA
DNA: TGCAGCACTTCGGACAGGGAAAATGAGCAGTTCTTC
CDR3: CSTSDRENEQFF

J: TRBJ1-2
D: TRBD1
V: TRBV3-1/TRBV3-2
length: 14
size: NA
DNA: TGTGCCAGCAGCCAGGGACAGGGGGGTCGGGGCTACACCTTC
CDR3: CASSQGQGGRGYTF

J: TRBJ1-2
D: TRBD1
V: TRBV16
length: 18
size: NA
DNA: TGTGCCAGCAGCCAAGAAGGACAGGGGGCGCCCGCCCGCTATGGCTACACCTTC
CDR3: CASSQEGQGAPARYGYTF

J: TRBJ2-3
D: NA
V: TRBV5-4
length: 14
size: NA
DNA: TGTGCCAGCAGCTTTGGGCCCCGCACAGATACGCAGTATTTT
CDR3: CASSFGPRTDTQYF

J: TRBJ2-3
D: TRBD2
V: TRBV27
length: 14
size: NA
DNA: TGTGCCAGCAGTAGAGGGAGGGGTTTAGATACGCAGTATTTT
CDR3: CASSRGRGLDTQYF

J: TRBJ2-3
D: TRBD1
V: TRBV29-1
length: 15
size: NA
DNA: TGCAGCGTAGCAGCGGACAGGGGGAACACAGATACGCAGTATTTT
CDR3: CSVAADRGNTDTQYF

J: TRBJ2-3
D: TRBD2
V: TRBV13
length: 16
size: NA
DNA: TGTGCCAGCAGCGCCCGACTAGCGGGGGCCACAGATACGCAGTATTTT
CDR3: CASSARLAGATDTQYF

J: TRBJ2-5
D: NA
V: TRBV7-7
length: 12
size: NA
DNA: TGTGCTAGCAGCCGACAAGGAGAGACCCAGTACTTC
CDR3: CASSRQGETQYF

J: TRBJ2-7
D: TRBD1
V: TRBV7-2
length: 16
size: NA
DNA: TGTGCCAGCAGCTTAGAAGGGACAGTGAAGCAGTACGAGCAGTACTTC
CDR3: CASSLEGTVKQYEQYF

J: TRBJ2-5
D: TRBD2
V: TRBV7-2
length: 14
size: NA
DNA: TGTGCCAGCAGCTTGGGCCTAGCGGGAGAGACCCAGTACTTC
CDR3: CASSLGLAGETQYF

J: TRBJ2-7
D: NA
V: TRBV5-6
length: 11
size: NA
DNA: TGTGCCAGCAGCTTAACAGGGAAGAAGTACTTC
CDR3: CASSLTGKKYF

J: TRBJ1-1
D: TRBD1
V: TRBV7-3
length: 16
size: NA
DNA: TGTGCCAGCAGCTTAATACCAGGGACAGCGAACACTGAAGCTTTCTTT
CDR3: CASSLIPGTANTEAFF

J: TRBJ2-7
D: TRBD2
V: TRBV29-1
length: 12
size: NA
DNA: TGCAGCGTTGTCCGGGGGGGGTACGAGCAGTACTTC
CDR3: CSVVRGGYEQYF

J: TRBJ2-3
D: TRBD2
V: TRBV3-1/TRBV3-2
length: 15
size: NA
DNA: TGTGCCAGCAGCTACGGACTAGCTGCTATAGATACGCAGTATTTT
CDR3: CASSYGLAAIDTQYF

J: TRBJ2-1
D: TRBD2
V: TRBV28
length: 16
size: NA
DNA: TGTGCCAGCAGTTTCTCCGGGACACCCAGCGGGGGAGCAGAGTTCTTC
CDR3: CASSFSGTPSGGAEFF

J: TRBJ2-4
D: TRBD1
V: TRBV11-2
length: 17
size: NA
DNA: TGTGCCAGCAGCTCATATGCCGGGACAGAAATCAGAAACATTCAGTACTTC
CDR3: CASSSYAGTEIRNIQYF

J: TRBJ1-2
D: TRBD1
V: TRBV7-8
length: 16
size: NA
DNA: TGTGCCAGCAGCTTAGCGCAAGGGGGCCAAGGCTATGGCTACACCTTC
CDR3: CASSLAQGGQGYGYTF

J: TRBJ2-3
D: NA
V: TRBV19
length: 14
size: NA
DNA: TGTGCCAGTAGTATAGGTGCCGGACTCTATACGCAGTATTTT
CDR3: CASSIGAGLYTQYF

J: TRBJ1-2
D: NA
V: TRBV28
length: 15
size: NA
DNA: TGTGCCAGCAGTTCCGCAGGGGTGCTGGACTATGGCTACACCTTC
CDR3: CASSSAGVLDYGYTF

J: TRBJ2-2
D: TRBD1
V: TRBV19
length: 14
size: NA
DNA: TGTGCCAGTATCCGGACAGGGGGCTTGGGGGAGCTGTTTTTT
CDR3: CASIRTGGLGELFF

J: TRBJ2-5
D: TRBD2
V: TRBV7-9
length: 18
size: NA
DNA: TGTGCCAGCAGCTTAGCGATAACTAGCGGGACGTACCAAGAGACCCAGTACTTC
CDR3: CASSLAITSGTYQETQYF

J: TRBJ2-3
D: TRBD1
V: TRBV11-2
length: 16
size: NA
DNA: TGTGCCAGCAGCGCCCGGACAGGGTTGGGAACAGATACGCAGTATTTT
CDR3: CASSARTGLGTDTQYF

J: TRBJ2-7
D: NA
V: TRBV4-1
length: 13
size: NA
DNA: TGCGCCAGCAGCCACCAGGGAAGGGGCGAGCAGTACTTC
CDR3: CASSHQGRGEQYF

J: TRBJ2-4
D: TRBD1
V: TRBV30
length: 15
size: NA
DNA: TGTGCCTGGAGTGTACGGTCTGGCAGGGGGTCCATTCAGTACTTC
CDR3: CAWSVRSGRGSIQYF

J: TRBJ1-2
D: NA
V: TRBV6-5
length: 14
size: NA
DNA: TGTGCCAGCAGTTCGGACGGGGTTAACTATGGCTACACCTTC
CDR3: CASSSDGVNYGYTF

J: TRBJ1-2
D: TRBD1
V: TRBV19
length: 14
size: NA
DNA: TGTGCCAGTAGAAGACAGGGGGCTTCCTATGGCTACACCTTC
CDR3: CASRRQGASYGYTF

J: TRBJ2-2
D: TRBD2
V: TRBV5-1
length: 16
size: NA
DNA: TGCGCCAGCAGCCAGACTAGCGGGAGTGGCACCGGGGAGCTGTTTTTT
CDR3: CASSQTSGSGTGELFF

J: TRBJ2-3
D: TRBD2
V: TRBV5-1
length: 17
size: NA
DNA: TGCGCCAGCTCCCGAGGGGTGGCGGGAGGAGTGACACATACGCAGTATTTT
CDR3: CASSRGVAGGVTHTQYF

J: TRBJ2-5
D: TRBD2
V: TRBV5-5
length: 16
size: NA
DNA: TGTGCCAGCAGCCGCTCACTAGGCGGGGGCCAAGAGACCCAGTACTTC
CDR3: CASSRSLGGGQETQYF

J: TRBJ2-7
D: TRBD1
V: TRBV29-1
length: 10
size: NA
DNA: TGCAGCGCCGGGACAGGGGAGCAGTACTTC
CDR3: CSAGTGEQYF

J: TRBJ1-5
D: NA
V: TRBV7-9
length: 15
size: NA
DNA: TGTGCCAGCAGCTTAGCGGGACACCGGAATCAGCCCCAGCATTTT
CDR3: CASSLAGHRNQPQHF

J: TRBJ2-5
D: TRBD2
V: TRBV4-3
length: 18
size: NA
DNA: TGCGCCAGCAGCCAAGTGATTAGCGGGGCCCCCGGAGAAGAGACCCAGTACTTC
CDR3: CASSQVISGAPGEETQYF

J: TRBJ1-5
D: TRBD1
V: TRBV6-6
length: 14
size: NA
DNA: TGTGCCAGCAGCAGGGGGGAAGGCAATCAGCCCCAGCATTTT
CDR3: CASSRGEGNQPQHF